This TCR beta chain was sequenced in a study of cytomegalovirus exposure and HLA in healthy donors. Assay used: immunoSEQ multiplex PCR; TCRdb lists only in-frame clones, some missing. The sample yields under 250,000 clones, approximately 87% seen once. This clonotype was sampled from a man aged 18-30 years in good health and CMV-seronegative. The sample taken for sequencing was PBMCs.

The DNA for the CDR3 is TGTGCCAGCAGCTCTCGATCCGGGGATTACACCGGGGAGCTGTTTTTT. Its translation: CASSSRSGDYTGELFF. This chain joins TRBV5-4 and TRBJ2-2; a weak D match, TRBD2 (5 bases). Trimming stripped 3 bases from V and 3 bases from J, with 15 bases between. The CDR3 extends over 16 amino acids. Germline V lookup: CDR1 SGHNT, CDR2 YYREEE (reference sequence).